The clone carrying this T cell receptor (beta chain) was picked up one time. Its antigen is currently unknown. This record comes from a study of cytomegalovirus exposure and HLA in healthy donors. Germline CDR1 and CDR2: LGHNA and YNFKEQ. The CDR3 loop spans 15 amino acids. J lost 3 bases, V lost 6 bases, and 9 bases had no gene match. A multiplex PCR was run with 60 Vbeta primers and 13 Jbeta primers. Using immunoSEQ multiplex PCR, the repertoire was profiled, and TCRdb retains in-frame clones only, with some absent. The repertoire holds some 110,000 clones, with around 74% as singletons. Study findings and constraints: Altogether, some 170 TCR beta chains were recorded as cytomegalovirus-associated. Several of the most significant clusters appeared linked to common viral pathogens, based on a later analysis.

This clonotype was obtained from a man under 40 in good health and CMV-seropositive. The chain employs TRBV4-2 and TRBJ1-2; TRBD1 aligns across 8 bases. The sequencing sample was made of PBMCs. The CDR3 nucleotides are TGTGCCAGCAGGGACTCAGGGGGCTTTGACTATGGCTACACCTTC. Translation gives CASRDSGGFDYGYTF.